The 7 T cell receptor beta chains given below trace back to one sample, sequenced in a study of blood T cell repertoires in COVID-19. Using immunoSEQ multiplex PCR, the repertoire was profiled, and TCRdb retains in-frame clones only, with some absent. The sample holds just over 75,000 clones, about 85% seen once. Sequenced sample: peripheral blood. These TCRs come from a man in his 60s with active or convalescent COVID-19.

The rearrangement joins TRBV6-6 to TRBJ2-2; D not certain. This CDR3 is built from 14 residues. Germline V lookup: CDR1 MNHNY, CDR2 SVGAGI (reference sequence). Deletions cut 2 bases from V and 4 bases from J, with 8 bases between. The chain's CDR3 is CASSYGTVTGELFF. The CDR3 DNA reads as TGTGCCAGCAGTTACGGTACAGTCACCGGGGAGCTGTTTTTT.

This chain's CDR3 is CASILSTGTGPEAFF. The CDR3 DNA reads TGTGCCAGCATCTTATCAACCGGGACAGGGCCTGAAGCTTTCTTT. The chain employs TRBV6-5 and TRBJ1-1; 9 bases fit TRBD1. V dropped 7 bases and J dropped 6; count of bases not matched to a gene: 12. The length of the CDR3 is 15 residues. Germline lookup yields CDR1 MNHEY and CDR2 SVGAGI.

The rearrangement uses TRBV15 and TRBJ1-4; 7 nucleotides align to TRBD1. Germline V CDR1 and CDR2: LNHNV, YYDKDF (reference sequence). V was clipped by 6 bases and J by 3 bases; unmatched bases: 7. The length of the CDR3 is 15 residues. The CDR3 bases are TGTGCCACCAGGGGTGTCGGGACAGCTAATGAAAAACTGTTTTTT. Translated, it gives CATRGVGTANEKLFF.

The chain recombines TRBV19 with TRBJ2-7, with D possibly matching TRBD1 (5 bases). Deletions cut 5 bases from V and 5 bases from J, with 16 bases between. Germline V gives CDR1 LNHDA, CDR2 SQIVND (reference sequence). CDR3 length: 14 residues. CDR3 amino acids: CASSPGQGIHEQYF. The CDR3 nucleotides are TGTGCCAGTAGTCCCGGACAAGGGATCCACGAGCAGTACTTC.

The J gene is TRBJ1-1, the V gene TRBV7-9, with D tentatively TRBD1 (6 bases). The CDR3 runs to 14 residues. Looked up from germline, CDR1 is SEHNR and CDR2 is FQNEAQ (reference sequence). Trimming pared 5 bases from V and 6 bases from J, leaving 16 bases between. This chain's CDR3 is CASSLDRFTAEAFF. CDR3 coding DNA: TGTGCCAGCAGCCTTGACAGGTTCACCGCTGAAGCTTTCTTT.

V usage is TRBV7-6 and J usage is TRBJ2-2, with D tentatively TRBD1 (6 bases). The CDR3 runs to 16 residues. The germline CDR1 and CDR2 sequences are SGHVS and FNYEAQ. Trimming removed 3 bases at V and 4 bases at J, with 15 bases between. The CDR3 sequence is CASSLQTGMGTGELFF. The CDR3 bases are TGTGCCAGCAGCTTGCAAACAGGGATGGGCACCGGGGAGCTGTTTTTT.

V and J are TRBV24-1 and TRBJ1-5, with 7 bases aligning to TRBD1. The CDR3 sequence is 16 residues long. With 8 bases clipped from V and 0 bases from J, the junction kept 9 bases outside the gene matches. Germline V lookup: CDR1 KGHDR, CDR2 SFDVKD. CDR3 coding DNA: TGTGCCACCACCTCCCCGTACAGGGGTAGCAATCAGCCCCAGCATTTT. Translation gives CATTSPYRGSNQPQHF.